A single sample is the source of the 27 T cell receptor beta chains below, sequenced in a study of T cell responses to AZD1222 COVID-19 vaccine. TCRdb keeps only in-frame clones here, not all; method: immunoSEQ multiplex PCR. The sample lists some 80,000 clones; roughly 88% were seen once. The input for sequencing was peripheral blood, taken 28 days after the second dose of the MenACWY control vaccine. Receptor source: an adult who received the MenACWY meningococcal vaccine as a control.

The V gene is TRBV6-6, the J gene TRBJ2-3, with D tentatively TRBD1 (6 bases). The V and J ends lost 2 bases and 5 bases respectively, with 17 bases between them. Germline lookup yields CDR1 MNHNY and CDR2 SVGAGI (reference sequence). The CDR3 contains 16 residues. CDR3 in DNA: TGTGCCAGCAGTTACCTTACAGGGATAGGAGAAGATACGCAGTATTTT. Its protein product is CASSYLTGIGEDTQYF.

The J gene is TRBJ2-2, the V gene TRBV20-1; no clear D. Germline V gene lookup returns CDR1 DFQATT and CDR2 SNEGSKA (reference sequence). V was clipped by 7 bases and J by 2 bases, with 5 bases between them. The length of the CDR3 is 11 residues. The CDR3 DNA follows: TGCAGTGGACAAAACACCGGGGAGCTGTTTTTT. Translating gives CSGQNTGELFF.

J is TRBJ2-1 and V is TRBV19, with 8 bases lining up with TRBD1. After removal of 9 bases from V and 7 bases from J, the junction contained 8 bases not matched to a gene. The germline V gene encodes CDR1 LNHDA and CDR2 SQIVND (reference sequence). The CDR3 spans 13 residues. CDR3 residues: CASGTGPRNEQFF. The CDR3 DNA follows: TGTGCCAGCGGGACAGGCCCGAGGAATGAGCAGTTCTTC. Based on the CDR3 plus reference TRBV19 and TRBJ2-1, the full variable domain is DGGITQSPKYLFRKEGQNVTLSCEQNLNHDAMYWYRQDPGQGLRLIYYSQIVNDFQKGDIAEGYSVSREKKESFPLTVTSAQKNPTAFYLCASGTGPRNEQFFGPGTRLTVL.

The chain uses TRBV3-1 (or the pseudogene TRBV3-2) and TRBJ1-2; D might be TRBD1 (6 bases). The CDR3 covers 15 residues. Trimming pared 4 bases from V and 7 bases from J, leaving 19 bases between. Per the germline V gene, CDR1 is LGHDT and CDR2 is YNNKEL (reference sequence). In nucleotides, the CDR3 is TGTGCCAGCAGCCCCCGGGCAGGGGAGAGACGTGGCTACACCTTC. It translates to CASSPRAGERRGYTF.

This clone showed up just once. The gene calls are TRBV5-6 and TRBJ1-6; D might be TRBD1 (6 bases). V was shortened by 6 bases and J by 7 bases, with 23 bases between the two germline ends. This CDR3 is 17 amino acids long. Germline CDR1 is SGHDT and CDR2 is YYEEEE. As DNA, the CDR3 is TGTGCCAGCACTCGAAGGCCCACGGGGGCCCAGAATTCACCCCTCCACTTT. Its protein is CASTRRPTGAQNSPLHF.

The V and J genes are TRBV3-1 (or the pseudogene TRBV3-2) and TRBJ1-6; unclear D gene. This CDR3 is 12 amino acids long. CDR1 is LGHDT and CDR2 is YNNKEL in the germline V gene (reference sequence). The V and J ends lost 3 bases and 7 bases respectively, with 4 bases between them. The CDR3 region is CASSHTNSPLHF. CDR3 sequence (DNA): TGTGCCAGCAGCCACACCAATTCACCCCTCCACTTT.

The chain recombines TRBV4-3 with TRBJ1-5; TRBD1 is a possible D gene (6 bases). The V end lost 0 bases, the J end lost 5 bases, and 17 bases lay between the germline ends. This CDR3 is built from 17 residues. Germline V gene sequence: CDR1 LGHNA, CDR2 YSLEER. In nucleotides, the CDR3 is TGCGCCAGCAGCCAAGATATTGGGTGGCAGGGGTATCAGCCCCAGCATTTT. As protein: CASSQDIGWQGYQPQHF.

The CDR3 DNA reads TGTGCCAGCAGCCAATTCCAGGGGGGTCAAGAGACCCAGTACTTC. Amino acid sequence: CASSQFQGGQETQYF. This rearrangement joins TRBV6-5 to TRBJ2-5, with D possibly TRBD1 on 7 matching bases. Germline loops: CDR1 MNHEY, CDR2 SVGAGI. The length of the CDR3 is 15 residues. The germline V and J ends were trimmed by 6 bases and 2 bases, with 16 bases remaining between them.

This chain uses TRBV7-8 with TRBJ1-6; unclear D gene. V lost 1 base and J 5 bases, leaving 3 bases between the germline ends. The CDR3 is 13 residues long. The germline gives CDR1 SGHVS, CDR2 FQNEAQ. This CDR3 is CASSLDDNSPLHF. CDR3 DNA sequence: TGTGCCAGCAGCTTAGATGATAATTCACCCCTCCACTTT.

The rearrangement links TRBV9 to TRBJ1-4; 9 bases line up with TRBD1. Per germline, CDR1 SGDLS and CDR2 YYNGEE. The CDR3 is 15 amino acids. V lost 3 bases, J lost 7 bases, and 7 bases stayed unmatched. Here the CDR3 DNA reads TGTGCCAGCAGCGCCCGACAGGGGGAGGTTGAAAAACTGTTTTTT. Its protein product is CASSARQGEVEKLFF.

The V gene is TRBV5-1, the J gene TRBJ1-3; 10 bases are shared with TRBD1. Germline lookup yields CDR1 SGHRS and CDR2 YFSETQ. CDR3 length equals 14 residues. The V gene end was trimmed by 2 bases and the J gene end by 8 bases; junction bases not matched to a gene: 4. CDR3 sequence: CASSFGDRGDTIYF. For the CDR3, the DNA is TGCGCCAGCAGCTTCGGGGACAGGGGAGACACCATATATTTT.

V gene TRBV6-5 combines with J gene TRBJ2-1; the match to TRBD2 covers 10 bases. The germline V gene has CDR1 MNHEY and CDR2 SVGAGI. The CDR3 covers 16 residues. Germline trimming cut 4 bases from V and 7 bases from J; bases unmatched to any gene: 10. CDR3 amino acids: CASSSLAGAVTNEQFF. The CDR3 DNA reads as TGTGCCAGCAGTTCCCTAGCGGGGGCCGTGACTAATGAGCAGTTCTTC.

The chain employs TRBV5-6 and TRBJ1-1, with unresolved D. This CDR3 has 15 amino acids. Between the trimmed V and J ends, which lost 1 base and 5 bases, there was a span of 15 bases. Germline CDR1 and CDR2: SGHDT and YYEEEE. The CDR3 loop reads CASSLFRGYNTEAFF. For the CDR3, the DNA is TGTGCCAGCAGCTTGTTTCGGGGATATAATACTGAAGCTTTCTTT.

This clone appeared a single time. The chain combines TRBV3-1 (or the pseudogene TRBV3-2) with TRBJ1-1; tentative D call: TRBD1 (6 bases). V dropped 2 bases and J dropped 0 bases, with 7 bases sitting between them. Germline V lookup: CDR1 LGHDT, CDR2 YNNKEL (reference sequence). This CDR3 comprises 14 residues. The CDR3 DNA is TGTGCCAGCAGCCAACAGGGGTTGAACACTGAAGCTTTCTTT. This encodes CASSQQGLNTEAFF.

This clone has just one count. CDR3: CASSLSRGQETQYF. CDR3 sequence (DNA): TGTGCCAGCAGCTTATCCAGGGGCCAAGAGACCCAGTACTTC. This chain connects TRBV7-8 to TRBJ2-5; D is possibly TRBD1 (6 bases). Germline V gene data show CDR1 as SGHVS and CDR2 as FQNEAQ. V lost 2 bases and J lost 1, with 8 bases in between. This CDR3 spans 14 amino acids.

The chain joins TRBV2 to TRBJ1-2; D is undetermined. Germline V gene sequence: CDR1 SNHLY, CDR2 FYNNEI. The CDR3 is made up of 14 amino acids. V lost 0 bases and J 4 bases, leaving 9 bases between the germline ends. The CDR3 spells CASSEASQTYGYTF. CDR3 nucleotide sequence: TGTGCCAGCAGTGAAGCGAGCCAGACCTATGGCTACACCTTC.

The rearrangement joins TRBV9 to TRBJ1-6; no clear D. Per the germline V gene, CDR1 is SGDLS and CDR2 is YYNGEE. This CDR3 contains 15 residues. V was shortened by 2 bases and J by 9 bases, with 15 bases between the two germline ends. CDR3 nucleotide sequence: TGTGCCAGCAGCGTTGCGGACGGAGAGACTTCACCCCTCCACTTT. Its protein product is CASSVADGETSPLHF.

This sequence joins TRBV6-5 and TRBJ2-7, with 8 bases identical to TRBD2. CDR3 size: 15 residues. Trimming cost V 2 bases and J 2 bases; bases outside gene matches: 5. Germline CDR1 reads MNHEY; CDR2 reads SVGAGI. CDR3 protein: CASSYVGGGTYEQYF. As DNA, the CDR3 is TGTGCCAGCAGTTACGTCGGGGGGGGGACCTACGAGCAGTACTTC.

The V and J genes are TRBV6-5 and TRBJ1-1; tentatively, D is TRBD1 (5 bases). CDR1 and CDR2 (germline): MNHEY, SVGAGI. Deletions cut 6 bases from V and 0 bases from J, with 14 bases between. The CDR3 sequence is 15 residues long. DNA of the CDR3: TGTGCCAGCAGGCCGGGGTGGGGGTTGAACACTGAAGCTTTCTTT. Its translation: CASRPGWGLNTEAFF.

This rearrangement joins TRBV7-8 to TRBJ2-7; D may be TRBD1 (5 bases). Looked up from germline, CDR1 is SGHVS and CDR2 is FQNEAQ. V lost 5 bases to trimming and J lost 7 bases, with 21 bases between them. This CDR3 has 15 amino acids. The CDR3 loop reads CASSATGIGAREQYF. DNA of the CDR3: TGTGCCAGCAGCGCCACAGGAATCGGTGCGAGGGAGCAGTACTTC.

The chain is built from TRBV5-1 and TRBJ1-4; D is unclear. The CDR3 consists of 15 residues. Looked up from germline, CDR1 is SGHRS and CDR2 is YFSETQ. Deletions cut 0 bases from V and 1 base from J, with 7 bases between. The CDR3 here is CASSLDWGTNEKLFF. As DNA, the CDR3 is TGCGCCAGCAGCTTGGACTGGGGAACTAATGAAAAACTGTTTTTT.

The rearrangement links TRBV11-1 to TRBJ2-3; a possible D gene is TRBD2 (7 bases). CDR1 and CDR2 from the germline V gene are SGHAT and FQDESV (reference sequence). The CDR3 totals 14 residues. V lost 7 bases and J 0 bases, leaving 11 bases between the germline ends. Here the CDR3 DNA reads TGTGCCAGCAAAGGGGGGGCAAGCACAGATACGCAGTATTTT. This sequence encodes CASKGGASTDTQYF. The whole variable domain, remainder taken from reference TRBV11-1 and TRBJ2-3, is EAEVAQSPRYKITEKSQAVAFWCDPISGHATLYWYRQILGQGPELLVQFQDESVVDDSQLPKDRFSAERLKGVDSTLKIQPAELGDSAMYLCASKGGASTDTQYFGPGTRLTVL.

The gene calls are TRBV27 and TRBJ1-6; TRBD1 is a possible D gene (5 bases). This CDR3 is 15 amino acids long. Between the trimmed V and J ends, which lost 3 bases and 3 bases, there was a span of 9 bases. The V gene's germline CDR1 is MNHEY and CDR2 SMNVEV (reference sequence). The DNA of the CDR3 is TGTGCCAGCAGTTTCCGCCAGGGCTATAATTCACCCCTCCACTTT. This sequence encodes CASSFRQGYNSPLHF.

The rearrangement joins TRBV6-5 to TRBJ1-5; 7 positions match TRBD1. CDR3 length: 13 residues. CDR1 and CDR2 from the germline V gene are MNHEY and SVGAGI. V shed 6 bases, J shed 4 bases, and the junction held 3 bases outside the gene matches. This CDR3 reads CASRPGQNQPQHF. DNA for the CDR3: TGTGCCAGCAGACCGGGACAGAATCAGCCCCAGCATTTT.

This clone has just one count. V is TRBV30 and J is TRBJ1-6; D gene ambiguous. CDR1 and CDR2 from the germline V gene are GTSNPN and SVGIG (reference sequence). Trimming removed 5 bases from V and 2 bases from J, with 10 bases in between. This CDR3 contains 14 residues. CDR3 sequence: CAWGGGTYNSPLHF. The CDR3, as DNA: TGTGCCTGGGGAGGAGGTACCTATAATTCACCCCTCCACTTT.

In this sample, this clone turned up once. The chain combines TRBV12-5 with TRBJ2-3; the match to TRBD2 covers 10 bases. Germline CDR1 is LGHNT and CDR2 is FRNRAP. With 7 bases clipped from V and 4 bases from J, the junction kept 8 bases outside the gene matches. The CDR3 runs 15 residues. CDR3 bases: TGTGCTAGTGCAATAGCGGGGGGAGAGGCAGATACGCAGTATTTT. This encodes CASAIAGGEADTQYF.

This chain connects TRBV18 to TRBJ2-2; D may be TRBD1 (6 bases). This CDR3 has 16 amino acids. CDR1 is KGHSH and CDR2 is LQKENI in the germline V gene. Trimming cost V 3 bases and J 3 bases, with 14 bases left between them. CDR3 sequence: CASSPYVGADTGELFF. DNA for the CDR3: TGTGCCAGCTCACCCTATGTGGGGGCGGACACCGGGGAGCTGTTTTTT.